One and the same sample provided the 5 T cell receptor beta chains below, sequenced in a study of T cells in Graves' hyperthyroidism and ophthalmopathy. Amplification yielded TCR beta CDR3 regions, with RNA transcripts as the source. First-round RT-PCR with HTBI primers amplified the TCR CDR3 region. Using its own MiXCR run on the multiplex PCR reads, TCRdb lists one record per CDR3 protein. The sample has 500,000 to 600,000 distinct CDR3 sequences, 46% seen once; the top ten hold around 44%. The sequencing input was peripheral blood or thyroid tissue (not recorded which). The origin of the receptors is an adult woman with Graves' disease, either hyperthyroidism or ophthalmopathy (not recorded which).

This clonotype came up many times. The chain links TRBV20-1 to TRBJ1-2; D not certain. Germline V gives CDR1 DFQATT, CDR2 SNEGSKA (reference sequence). Deletions cut 1 base from V and 8 bases from J, with 11 bases between. There are 12 residues in the CDR3. The CDR3 here is CSARVQPWGYTF. DNA of the CDR3: TGCAGTGCTAGAGTGCAGCCCTGGGGCTACACCTTC.

This clonotype has ten or more counts. The rearrangement joins TRBV7-9 to TRBJ1-2; D gene uncertain. Between the trimmed V and J ends, which lost 5 bases and 4 bases, there was a span of 11 bases. CDR1 is SEHNR and CDR2 is FQNEAQ in the germline V gene (reference sequence). The CDR3 runs 13 residues. The CDR3 DNA follows: TGTGCCAGCAGCCGTACAAGTTTCTATGGCTACACCTTC. Amino acid sequence: CASSRTSFYGYTF. Full variable domain (remainder filled in from reference TRBV7-9 and TRBJ1-2): DTGVSQNPRHKITKRGQNVTFRCDPISEHNRLYWYRQTLGQGPEFLTYFQNEAQLEKSRLLSDRFSAERPKGSFSTLEIQRTEQGDSAMYLCASSRTSFYGYTFGSGTRLTVV.

Only a few counts were recorded for this clonotype. This rearrangement joins TRBV29-1 to TRBJ1-2, with 9 bases aligning to TRBD1. The CDR3 is made up of 15 amino acids. CDR1 SQVTM and CDR2 ANQGSEA come from the germline V gene. V trimming: 0 bases; J trimming: 6 bases; junction bases outside the gene matches: 8. The CDR3 is CSVEDRTQGAHGYTF. In DNA form, the CDR3 reads TGCAGCGTTGAAGATCGTACACAGGGGGCTCATGGCTACACCTTC.

Concerning this clonotype: This may be a read error, as it is one base from a much larger clone. The chain carries TRBV4-1 and TRBJ2-5; 9 positions match TRBD2. The CDR3 contains 18 residues. J was trimmed by 5 bases and V by 4 bases; bases with no gene match: 17. From germline, CDR1 is MGHRA and CDR2 YSYEKL. CDR3 DNA sequence: TGCGCCAGCAGCCGGGGGCCAGTTGGCGGGAGGGCCAGGGAGACCCAGTACTTC. Its protein product is CASSRGPVGGRARETQYF.

This chain joins TRBV11-2 and TRBJ2-7, with 8 bases that match TRBD2. Germline assignment: CDR1 SGHAT and CDR2 FQNNGV. V dropped 0 bases and J dropped 7; count of bases not matched to a gene: 2. CDR3 length: 13 amino acids. The CDR3 DNA is TGTGCCAGCAGCTTAGATCGGGGGGGTGAGCAGTACTTC. It translates to CASSLDRGGEQYF.